This T cell receptor (beta chain) was sequenced for a study of Ad26.COV2.S vaccination and SARS-CoV-2 variants. Across the study: By the intramuscular route, Ad26.COV2.S was given once, or twice 56 days apart.

The treatment here: roughly 18 received Ad26.COV2.S at low or high dose, single or two shots; 5 received placebo; per-sample allocation not given. Samples came from day 63 after the first vaccine or placebo injection. Whole-study results and caveats: Placebo and vaccine recipients had non-spike TCR breadth that was similar. Total T cell responses, in the TCR breadth and depth analyses, may have been underestimated. Vaccinees displayed broader spike-specific TCR repertoires than placebo recipients.

Method: immunoSEQ multiplex PCR; TCRdb's copy keeps in-frame clones and lacks some. The data contain some 640,000 clones, roughly 90% of them singletons. As regards this clone: Its antigen is unidentified.

The source is a person between 18 and 65 years old who received the Ad26.COV2.S COVID-19 vaccine or a placebo. Sequencing used peripheral blood, obtained in a trial of Ad26.COV2.S vaccine versus placebo.

The CDR3: CSASPGGSDEQFF. As DNA, the CDR3 is TGCAGTGCTAGTCCTGGCGGGAGCGATGAGCAGTTCTTC. This rearrangement joins TRBV20-1 to TRBJ2-1; 7 positions agree with TRBD2. The CDR3 consists of 13 residues. Germline loops: CDR1 DFQATT, CDR2 SNEGSKA (reference sequence). V gave up 3 bases and J gave up 8 bases; unmatched junction bases: 7.